This T cell receptor (beta chain) was sequenced in a study of regulatory T cells in long-lasting Graves disease. Study context: Positivity for TSH receptor antibodies plus over 5 years of antithyroid drugs meant persistent Graves' disease. General study points: Peripheral blood was the sole material, not thyroid tissue. Those with persistent disease had in common more public clonotypes (more than 2,500) than new patients (approximately 990).

Germline CDR1 reads KGHSH; CDR2 reads LQKENI. The CDR3 consists of 13 residues. V dropped 6 bases and J dropped 8 bases, with 13 bases sitting between them. CDR3 regions were amplified by Arm-PCR using iRepertoire HTBI primers to build TCR beta libraries. TCRdb reanalysed the multiplex PCR reads using MiXCR and keeps one entry per CDR3 protein. The data show some 370,000 distinct CDR3 sequences, with about 23% seen just once and roughly a quarter held by the top ten. Time point indicated: persistent/refractory GD, antithyroid drugs over 5 years with positive TRAb. RNA extracted from PBMCs served as the sequencing template. Each patient gave 7 to 9 milliliters of EDTA-anticoagulated peripheral blood. The sample holds a few counts of this clonotype. The antigen is unknown.

The TCR originated in a middle-aged woman with Graves disease. This sequence joins TRBV18 and TRBJ1-4; D possibly corresponds to TRBD1 (5 bases). Material: peripheral blood mononuclear cells (PBMCs), obtained when the disease was refractory, from a patient treated with antithyroid drugs. CDR3 in amino acids: CASSPGYGEKLFF. The CDR3 bases are TGTGCCAGCTCGCCAGGGTATGGGGAAAAACTGTTTTTT.